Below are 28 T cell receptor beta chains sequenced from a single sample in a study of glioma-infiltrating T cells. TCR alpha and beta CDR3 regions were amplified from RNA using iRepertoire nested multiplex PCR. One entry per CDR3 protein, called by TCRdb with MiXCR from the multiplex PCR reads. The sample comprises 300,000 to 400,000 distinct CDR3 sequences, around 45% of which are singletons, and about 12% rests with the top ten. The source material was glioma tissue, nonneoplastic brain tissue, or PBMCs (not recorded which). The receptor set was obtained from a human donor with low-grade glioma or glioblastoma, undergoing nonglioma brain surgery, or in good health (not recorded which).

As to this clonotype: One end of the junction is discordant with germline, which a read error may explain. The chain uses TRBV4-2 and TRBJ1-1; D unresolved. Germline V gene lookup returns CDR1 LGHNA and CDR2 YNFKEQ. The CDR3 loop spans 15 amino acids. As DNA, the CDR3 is TGTGCCAGCAGCCAAGAGTTGCGGGGAGGAACTGAAGCTTACTTT. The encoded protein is CASSQELRGGTEAYF.

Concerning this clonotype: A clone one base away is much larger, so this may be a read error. CDR3 amino acids: CASSFRTGVYEQYF. Written as DNA, the CDR3 is TGTGCCAGCAGTTTTAGGACAGGGGTCTACGAGCAGTACTTC. This chain links TRBV27 with TRBJ2-7; 9 nucleotides line up with TRBD1. V was clipped by 3 bases and J by 3 bases; unmatched bases: 3. Per germline, CDR1 MNHEY and CDR2 SMNVEV (reference sequence). This CDR3 has 14 amino acids.

The CDR3 here is CASSFTRMGAYRYTF. CDR3 DNA: TGTGCCAGCAGTTTCACCCGGATGGGGGCATATCGCTACACCTTC. This sequence joins TRBV28 and TRBJ1-2; D is perhaps TRBD1 (6 bases). Germline V gene data show CDR1 as MDHEN and CDR2 as SYDVKM. The V gene lost 3 bases and the J gene lost 9 bases, with 20 bases spanning the gap. The CDR3 totals 15 residues.

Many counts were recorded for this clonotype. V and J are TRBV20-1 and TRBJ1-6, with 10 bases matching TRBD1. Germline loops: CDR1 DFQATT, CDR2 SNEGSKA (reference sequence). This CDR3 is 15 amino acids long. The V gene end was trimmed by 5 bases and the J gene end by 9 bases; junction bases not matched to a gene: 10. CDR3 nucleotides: TGCAGTGCTCCTCCGGGACAGGGGCGGTCTTCACCCCTCCACTTT. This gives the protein CSAPPGQGRSSPLHF.

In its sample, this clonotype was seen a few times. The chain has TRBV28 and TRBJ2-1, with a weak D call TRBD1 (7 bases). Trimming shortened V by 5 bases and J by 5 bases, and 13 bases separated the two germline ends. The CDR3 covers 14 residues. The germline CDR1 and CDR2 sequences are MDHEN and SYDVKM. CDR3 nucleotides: TGTGCCAGCAGTGCGGGGACAGAAGACAATGAGCAGTTCTTC. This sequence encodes CASSAGTEDNEQFF.

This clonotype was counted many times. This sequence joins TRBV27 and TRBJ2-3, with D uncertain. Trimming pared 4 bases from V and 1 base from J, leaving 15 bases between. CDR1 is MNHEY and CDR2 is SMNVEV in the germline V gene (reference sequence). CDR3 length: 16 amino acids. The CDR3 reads CASSSQHTIRTDTQYF. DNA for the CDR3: TGTGCCAGCAGTTCCCAGCACACAATTCGCACAGATACGCAGTATTTT.

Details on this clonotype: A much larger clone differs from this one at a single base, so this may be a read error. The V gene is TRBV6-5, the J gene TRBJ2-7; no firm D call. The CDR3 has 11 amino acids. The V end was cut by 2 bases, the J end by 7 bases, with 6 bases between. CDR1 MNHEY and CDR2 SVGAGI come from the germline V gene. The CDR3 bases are TGTGCCAGCAGTTACCGTCATGAGCAGTACTTC. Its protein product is CASSYRHEQYF.

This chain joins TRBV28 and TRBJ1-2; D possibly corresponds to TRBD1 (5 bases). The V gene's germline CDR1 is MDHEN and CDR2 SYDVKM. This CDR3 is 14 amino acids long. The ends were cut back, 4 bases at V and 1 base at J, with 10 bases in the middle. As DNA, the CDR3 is TGTGCCAGCAGTTCGCGGACATTTAACTATGGCTACACCTTC. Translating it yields CASSSRTFNYGYTF.

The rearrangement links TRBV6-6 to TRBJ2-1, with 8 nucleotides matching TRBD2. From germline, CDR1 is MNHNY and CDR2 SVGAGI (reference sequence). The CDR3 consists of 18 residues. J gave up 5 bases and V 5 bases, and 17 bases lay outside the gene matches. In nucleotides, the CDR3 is TGTGCCAGCAGTCGAACGCCCGGGACTAGGGACGGGAACAATGAGCAGTTCTTC. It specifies CASSRTPGTRDGNNEQFF.

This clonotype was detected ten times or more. The DNA for the CDR3 is TGTGCCAGCAGTGGCCCGTCGGACAGGGACGCCCTTAACTACTATGGCTACACCTTC. As protein: CASSGPSDRDALNYYGYTF. The chain couples TRBV28 to TRBJ1-2; 8 bases agree with TRBD1. This CDR3 spans 19 amino acids. Germline-derived CDR1 and CDR2 are MDHEN and SYDVKM. The trim removed 5 bases at V and 3 bases at J, leaving 20 bases unmatched.

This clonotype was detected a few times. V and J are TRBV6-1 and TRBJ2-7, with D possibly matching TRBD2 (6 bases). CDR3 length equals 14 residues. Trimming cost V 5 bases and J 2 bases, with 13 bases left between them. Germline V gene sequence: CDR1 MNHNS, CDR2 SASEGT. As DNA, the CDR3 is TGTGCCAGCAGTCCCGGGACTGAGACCTACGAGCAGTACTTC. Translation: CASSPGTETYEQYF.

The CDR3 DNA sequence: TGTGCCAGCAGTTTCGTGACGGGAGGTGGGGGTGCAGATACGCAGTATTTT. Its protein is CASSFVTGGGGADTQYF. J is TRBJ2-3 and V is TRBV28; 7 nucleotides line up with TRBD2. With V trimmed by 3 bases and J by 4 bases, 13 bases remained unmatched. This CDR3 region has 17 residues. Germline V gene data show CDR1 as MDHEN and CDR2 as SYDVKM.

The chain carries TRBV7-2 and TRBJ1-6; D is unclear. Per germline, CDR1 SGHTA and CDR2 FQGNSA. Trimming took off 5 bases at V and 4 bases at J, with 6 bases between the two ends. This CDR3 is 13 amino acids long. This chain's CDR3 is CASSQLYNSPLHF. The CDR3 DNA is TGTGCCAGCAGCCAACTATATAATTCACCCCTCCACTTT.

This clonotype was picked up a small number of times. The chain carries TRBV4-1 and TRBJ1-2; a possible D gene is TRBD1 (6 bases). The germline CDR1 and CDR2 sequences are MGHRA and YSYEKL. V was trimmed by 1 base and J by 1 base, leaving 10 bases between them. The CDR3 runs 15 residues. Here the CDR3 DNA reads TGCGCCAGCAGCCAAGGAGAGGGGGATAACTATGGCTACACCTTC. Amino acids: CASSQGEGDNYGYTF.

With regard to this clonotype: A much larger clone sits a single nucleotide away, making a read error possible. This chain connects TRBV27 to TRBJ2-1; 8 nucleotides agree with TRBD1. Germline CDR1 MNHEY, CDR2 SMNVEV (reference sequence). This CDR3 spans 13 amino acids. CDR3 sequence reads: CASRRTGTNEKFF. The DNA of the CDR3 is TGTGCCAGCAGGCGGACAGGGACGAATGAGAAGTTCTTC.

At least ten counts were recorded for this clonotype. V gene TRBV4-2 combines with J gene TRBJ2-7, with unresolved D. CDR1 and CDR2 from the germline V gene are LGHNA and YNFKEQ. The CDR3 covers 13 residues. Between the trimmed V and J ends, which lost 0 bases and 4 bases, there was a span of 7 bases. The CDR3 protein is CASSQDWSYEQYF. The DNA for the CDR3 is TGTGCCAGCAGCCAAGACTGGTCATACGAGCAGTACTTC.

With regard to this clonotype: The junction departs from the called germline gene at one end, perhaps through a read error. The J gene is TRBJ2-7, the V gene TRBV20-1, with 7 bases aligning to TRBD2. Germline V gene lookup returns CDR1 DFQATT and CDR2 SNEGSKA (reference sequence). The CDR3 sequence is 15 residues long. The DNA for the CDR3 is TGCAGTGCTAAAGAACTAGCGTCAAGCTCCTACGGGCAGTACTTC. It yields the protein CSAKELASSSYGQYF.

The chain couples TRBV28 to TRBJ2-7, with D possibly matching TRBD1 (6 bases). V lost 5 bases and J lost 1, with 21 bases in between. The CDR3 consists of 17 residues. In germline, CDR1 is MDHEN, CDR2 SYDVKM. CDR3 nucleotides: TGTGCCAGCAGTACGACGACAGGAAAGAAGGGATCCTACGAGCAGTACTTC. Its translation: CASSTTTGKKGSYEQYF.

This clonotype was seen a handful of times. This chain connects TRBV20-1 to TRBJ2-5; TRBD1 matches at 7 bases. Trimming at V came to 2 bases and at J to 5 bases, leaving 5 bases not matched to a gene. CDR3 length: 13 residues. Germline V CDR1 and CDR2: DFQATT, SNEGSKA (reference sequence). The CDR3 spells CSARKRGLETQYF. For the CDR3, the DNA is TGCAGTGCTAGAAAAAGGGGGCTTGAGACCCAGTACTTC.

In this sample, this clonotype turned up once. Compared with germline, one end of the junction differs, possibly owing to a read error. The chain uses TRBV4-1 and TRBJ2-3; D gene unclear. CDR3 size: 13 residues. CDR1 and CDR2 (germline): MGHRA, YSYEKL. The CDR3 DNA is TGCGCCAGCCGAAGCCGTGGGTCAGATATGCAGTATTTT. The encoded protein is CASRSRGSDMQYF.

The CDR3 region is CASSLSLAPMNNEQFF. CDR3 nucleotide sequence: TGTGCCAGCAGTTTATCTCTAGCGCCCATGAACAATGAGCAGTTCTTC. The chain couples TRBV28 to TRBJ2-1; D is perhaps TRBD2 (6 bases). Germline V gene sequence: CDR1 MDHEN, CDR2 SYDVKM. Trimming pared 1 base from V and 5 bases from J, leaving 15 bases between. This CDR3 is 16 amino acids long.

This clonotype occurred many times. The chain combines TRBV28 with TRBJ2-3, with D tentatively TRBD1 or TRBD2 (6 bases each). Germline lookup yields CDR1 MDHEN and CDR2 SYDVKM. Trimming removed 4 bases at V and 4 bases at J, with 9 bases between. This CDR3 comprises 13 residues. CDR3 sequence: CASSSGAADTQYF. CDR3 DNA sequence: TGTGCCAGCAGTTCGGGGGCAGCAGATACGCAGTATTTT.

In nucleotides, the CDR3 is TGTGCCAGCAGTGAAGCGGGACTAGCGGGAGGCAAGTACAATGAGCAGTTCTTC. Its protein is CASSEAGLAGGKYNEQFF. The chain links TRBV2 to TRBJ2-1; 15 bases map to TRBD2. The ends lost 0 bases at V and 4 bases at J; junction bases unmatched: 4. Germline V gene data show CDR1 as SNHLY and CDR2 as FYNNEI. This CDR3 region has 18 residues.

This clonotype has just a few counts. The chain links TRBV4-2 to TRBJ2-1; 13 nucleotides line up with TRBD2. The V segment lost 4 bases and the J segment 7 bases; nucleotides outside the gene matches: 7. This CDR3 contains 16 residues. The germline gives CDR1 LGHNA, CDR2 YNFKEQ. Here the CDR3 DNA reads TGTGCCAGCAGCCCCTGGACTAGCGGGAGTCAGAATGAGCAGTTCTTC. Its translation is CASSPWTSGSQNEQFF.

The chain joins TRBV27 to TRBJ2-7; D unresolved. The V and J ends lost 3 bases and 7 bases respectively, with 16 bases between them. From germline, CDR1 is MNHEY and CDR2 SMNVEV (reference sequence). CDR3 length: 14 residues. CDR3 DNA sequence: TGTGCCAGCAGTTTCATGGGCTCCTACAATGAGCAGTACTTC. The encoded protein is CASSFMGSYNEQYF.

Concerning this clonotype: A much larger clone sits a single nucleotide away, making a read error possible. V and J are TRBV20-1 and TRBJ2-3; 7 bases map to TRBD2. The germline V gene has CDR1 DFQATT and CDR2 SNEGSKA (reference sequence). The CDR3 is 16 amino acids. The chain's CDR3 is CGARDRASGPTDTQYF. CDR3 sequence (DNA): TGCGGTGCTAGAGATCGAGCTAGCGGACCCACAGATACGCAGTATTTT.

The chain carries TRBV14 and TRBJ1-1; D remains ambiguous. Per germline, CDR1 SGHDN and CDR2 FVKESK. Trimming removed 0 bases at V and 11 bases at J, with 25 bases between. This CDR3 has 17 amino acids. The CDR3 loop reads CASSQEAELRLPRSAFF. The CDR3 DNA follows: TGTGCCAGCAGCCAAGAAGCTGAACTACGGCTACCTAGGTCGGCTTTCTTT.

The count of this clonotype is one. Here the CDR3 reads CASRKRTGGGSYNEQFF. As DNA, the CDR3 is TGTGCCAGCAGAAAAAGGACAGGGGGCGGCTCCTACAATGAGCAGTTCTTC. The chain joins TRBV28 to TRBJ2-1; 11 bases match TRBD1. The CDR3 extends over 17 amino acids. Germline CDR1 reads MDHEN; CDR2 reads SYDVKM. With V trimmed by 6 bases and J by 0 bases, 7 bases remained unmatched.